These 9 T cell receptor beta chains came from one sample sequenced in a study of cytomegalovirus exposure and HLA in healthy donors. PCR primers comprised 60 Vbeta and 13 Jbeta primers. Here immunoSEQ multiplex PCR was the method, and the copy in TCRdb shows in-frame clones only, minus some. The sample shows 190,000 or so clones, around 83% of them seen only once. The sample was PBMCs. These receptors all stem from a man in his fifties in good health and CMV-seronegative.

The chain recombines TRBV27 with TRBJ2-7; 7 bases match TRBD1. V lost 0 bases and J lost 3; bases outside the gene matches: 5. Germline CDR1 reads MNHEY; CDR2 reads SMNVEV (reference sequence). There are 15 residues in the CDR3. CDR3 amino acids: CASSLSPTGNYEQYF. CDR3 bases: TGTGCCAGCAGTTTATCCCCGACAGGGAACTACGAGCAGTACTTC.

The chain uses TRBV5-1 and TRBJ1-2; D not certain. The CDR3 contains 16 residues. V was cut by 0 bases and J by 7 bases, with 19 bases left in between. The V gene's germline CDR1 is SGHRS and CDR2 YFSETQ. Here the CDR3 DNA reads TGCGCCAGCAGCTTGGGATCGGGGTCTTTTGGTGGTGGCTACACCTTC. Translation: CASSLGSGSFGGGYTF.

The V call is TRBV19, the J call TRBJ2-2; 8 positions match TRBD2. The CDR3 sequence is 16 residues long. With 3 bases clipped from V and 5 bases from J, the junction kept 8 bases outside the gene matches. Germline CDR1 reads LNHDA; CDR2 reads SQIVND (reference sequence). The CDR3 DNA is TGTGCCAGTAGTATGGAGCCGGGAGGGCCAACCGGGGAGCTGTTTTTT. Translated, it gives CASSMEPGGPTGELFF.

For the CDR3, the DNA is TGTGCCAGCTCACCACTTGGGGCACGGTACGGAACTAATGAAAAACTGTTTTTT. Translated, it gives CASSPLGARYGTNEKLFF. The chain employs TRBV18 and TRBJ1-4; perhaps TRBD1 as D (5 bases). Trimming took off 1 base at V and 1 base at J, with 16 bases between the two ends. Germline lookup yields CDR1 KGHSH and CDR2 LQKENI. This CDR3 has 18 amino acids. Looking up the rest from reference TRBV18 and TRBJ1-4 gives the full variable domain: NAGVMQNPRHLVRRRGQEARLRCSPMKGHSHVYWYRQLPEEGLKFMVYLQKENIIDESGMPKERFSAEFPKEGPSILRIQQVVRGDSAAYFCASSPLGARYGTNEKLFFGSGTQLSVL.

The chain recombines TRBV4-1 with TRBJ2-7; D gene unclear. Germline CDR1 and CDR2: MGHRA and YSYEKL. The CDR3 loop spans 17 amino acids. V was clipped by 1 base and J by 4 bases, with 20 bases between them. The CDR3 sequence: CASSQVFEALLPYEQYF. Written as DNA, the CDR3 is TGCGCCAGCAGCCAAGTATTCGAAGCCCTCCTACCTTACGAGCAGTACTTC.

The V and J genes are TRBV4-1 and TRBJ2-3; possible D gene TRBD2, 6 bases. The CDR3 runs 17 residues. Per germline, CDR1 MGHRA and CDR2 YSYEKL. V lost 3 bases and J lost 6, with 22 bases in between. DNA of the CDR3: TGCGCCAGCAGCCATCTTAGAGGACTATCCGGAGGGGATACGCAGTATTTT. This codes for CASSHLRGLSGGDTQYF.

This rearrangement joins TRBV5-1 to TRBJ2-3, with TRBD2 identical over 7 bases. The CDR3 contains 15 residues. The germline V gene encodes CDR1 SGHRS and CDR2 YFSETQ. Trimming cost V 5 bases and J 1 base; bases outside gene matches: 7. CDR3 residues: CASRFASGRTDTQYF. DNA of the CDR3: TGCGCCAGCAGGTTCGCTAGCGGTCGCACAGATACGCAGTATTTT.

The V gene is TRBV7-3, the J gene TRBJ2-2, with no clear D. The germline gives CDR1 SGHTA, CDR2 FQGTGA. Between the trimmed V and J ends, which lost 6 bases and 4 bases, there was a span of 12 bases. The length of the CDR3 is 14 residues. The CDR3 DNA reads as TGTGCCAGCAGACTTGACGGCGGCACCGGGGAGCTGTTTTTT. Translated, it gives CASRLDGGTGELFF.

This clone was seen only once. The V and J genes are TRBV7-9 and TRBJ1-2, with TRBD1 identical over 7 bases. Trimming removed 4 bases from V and 4 bases from J; junction bases left unmatched: 18. There are 18 residues in the CDR3. The germline V gene has CDR1 SEHNR and CDR2 FQNEAQ (reference sequence). This CDR3 reads CASSSPGTVGVPFYGYTF. CDR3 DNA: TGTGCCAGCAGCTCCCCCGGGACAGTAGGTGTGCCCTTCTATGGCTACACCTTC.